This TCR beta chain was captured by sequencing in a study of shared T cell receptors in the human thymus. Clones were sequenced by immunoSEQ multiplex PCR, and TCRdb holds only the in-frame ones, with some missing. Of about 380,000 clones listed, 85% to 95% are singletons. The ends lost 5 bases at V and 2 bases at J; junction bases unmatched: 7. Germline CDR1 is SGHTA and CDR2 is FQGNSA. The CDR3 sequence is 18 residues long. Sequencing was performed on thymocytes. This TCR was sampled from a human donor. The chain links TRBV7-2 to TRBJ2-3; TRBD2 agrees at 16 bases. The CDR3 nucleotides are TGTGCCAGCAGCACGCCGGGACTAGCGGGAGGGATCACAGATACGCAGTATTTT. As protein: CASSTPGLAGGITDTQYF.